The 26 T cell receptor beta chains below were found in one sample sequenced in a study of human T cells and chemical hapten exposure. Unfractionated whole blood yielded total RNA. MiXCR was run by TCRdb on the 5' RACE reads, yielding one entry per CDR3 protein. Of about 80,000 distinct CDR3 sequences listed, 7.7% are singletons. The receptors were sampled from a male donor in good health.

The gene calls are TRBV5-4 and TRBJ1-3; a weak D match, TRBD1 (5 bases). Trimming took off 1 base at V and 2 bases at J, with 13 bases between the two ends. The germline gives CDR1 SGHNT, CDR2 YYREEE (reference sequence). The CDR3 contains 16 residues. CDR3 amino acids: CASSLTQGRAGNTIYF. The CDR3 region has the DNA TGTGCCAGCAGCTTGACCCAGGGACGCGCTGGAAACACCATATATTTT.

The V gene is TRBV12-3 or TRBV12-4, the J gene TRBJ2-4; 7 bases fit TRBD1. Losses at the gene ends were 7 bases for V and 5 bases for J; bases not matched to a gene: 8. CDR3 size: 14 residues. The CDR3 reads CASKPDRVENIQYF. In DNA form, the CDR3 reads TGTGCCAGCAAGCCCGACAGGGTTGAAAACATTCAGTACTTC.

This clonotype has more than one count but fewer than ten. The rearrangement joins TRBV10-3 to TRBJ2-2; TRBD1 agrees at 7 bases. The CDR3 covers 15 residues. The V gene end was trimmed by 6 bases and the J gene end by 0 bases; junction bases not matched to a gene: 4. Germline V gene sequence: CDR1 ENHRY, CDR2 SYGVKD. CDR3 coding DNA: TGTGCCATCAGAACTACAGGGGCGAACACCGGGGAGCTGTTTTTT. Amino acids: CAIRTTGANTGELFF.

This clonotype was picked up many times. This chain links TRBV15 with TRBJ2-3; TRBD2 agrees at 7 bases. Trimming at V came to 3 bases and at J to 0 bases, leaving 9 bases not matched to a gene. The CDR3 is 17 residues long. CDR1 is LNHNV and CDR2 is YYDKDF in the germline V gene (reference sequence). CDR3 bases: TGTGCCACCAGCAGCATAAAGACTAGCTCTAGCACAGATACGCAGTATTTT. This encodes CATSSIKTSSSTDTQYF.

This clonotype was seen a few times. The chain employs TRBV2 and TRBJ1-5; D gene uncertain. The germline gives CDR1 SNHLY, CDR2 FYNNEI. The germline V and J ends were trimmed by 9 bases and 3 bases, with 18 bases remaining between them. This CDR3 is built from 15 residues. The CDR3 bases are TGTGCCAGTCAATTATTTCGGGAGGCCAATCAGCCCCAGCATTTT. Its protein product is CASQLFREANQPQHF. The full variable domain, with the rest looked up from reference TRBV2 and TRBJ1-5, is EPEVTQTPSHQVTQMGQEVILRCVPISNHLYFYWYRQILGQKVEFLVSFYNNEISEKSEIFDDQFSVERPDGSNFTLKIRSTKLEDSAMYFCASQLFREANQPQHFGDGTRLSIL.

This clonotype was counted between two and nine times. V is TRBV19 and J is TRBJ1-5; 9 bases match TRBD1. Germline V lookup: CDR1 LNHDA, CDR2 SQIVND (reference sequence). The CDR3 is made up of 13 amino acids. V shed 6 bases and J 5 bases; nucleotides not matched to a gene: 2. Here the CDR3 reads CASSWTGDQPQHF. As DNA, the CDR3 is TGTGCCAGTAGCTGGACAGGGGATCAGCCCCAGCATTTT.

This clonotype was observed a handful of times. J is TRBJ2-4 and V is TRBV19; a weak D match, TRBD1 (6 bases). There are 15 residues in the CDR3. Trimming stripped 4 bases from V and 2 bases from J, with 12 bases between. CDR1 LNHDA and CDR2 SQIVND come from the germline V gene (reference sequence). DNA of the CDR3: TGTGCCAGTAGTAGCGTACAGGGTTCCAAAAACATTCAGTACTTC. This translates into CASSSVQGSKNIQYF. The entire variable domain, with the rest obtained from reference TRBV19 and TRBJ2-4, is as follows: DGGITQSPKYLFRKEGQNVTLSCEQNLNHDAMYWYRQDPGQGLRLIYYSQIVNDFQKGDIAEGYSVSREKKESFPLTVTSAQKNPTAFYLCASSSVQGSKNIQYFGAGTRLSVL.

This clonotype has at least ten counts. V gene TRBV10-3 combines with J gene TRBJ2-3; D is uncertain. The CDR3 consists of 16 residues. Germline assignment: CDR1 ENHRY and CDR2 SYGVKD. V was cut by 0 bases and J by 4 bases, with 14 bases left in between. The DNA of the CDR3 is TGTGCCATCAGTGAGTCGCGAAGGACGGAAGCAGATACGCAGTATTTT. Translated: CAISESRRTEADTQYF.

This clonotype was detected ten times or more. The chain recombines TRBV10-3 with TRBJ1-6, with TRBD1 matching 8 bases. J was trimmed by 10 bases and V by 6 bases; bases with no gene match: 5. CDR3 length: 13 residues. Germline V gene data show CDR1 as ENHRY and CDR2 as SYGVKD. The DNA for the CDR3 is TGTGCCATCAGGGGGACAGGAGACTCACCCCTCCACTTT. Its protein product is CAIRGTGDSPLHF.

Many counts were recorded for this clonotype. V and J are TRBV5-1 and TRBJ2-4; the match to TRBD2 covers 13 bases. The CDR3 sequence is 14 residues long. Per germline, CDR1 SGHRS and CDR2 YFSETQ. V was clipped by 7 bases and J by 14 bases; unmatched bases: 12. The CDR3 sequence is CASRSGTSGKDEYF. CDR3 coding DNA: TGCGCCAGCCGCTCCGGGACTAGCGGGAAAGATGAGTACTTC.

The table lists this clonotype with many counts. The V gene is TRBV12-3 or TRBV12-4, the J gene TRBJ2-3, with a possible D match to TRBD2 (6 bases). The V gene lost 6 bases and the J gene lost 2 bases, with 9 bases spanning the gap. The CDR3 spans 13 residues. The CDR3 DNA sequence: TGTGCCAGCAGGCCGCGGGACACAGATACGCAGTATTTT. This translates into CASRPRDTDTQYF.

This clonotype was observed at least ten times. This sequence joins TRBV20-1 and TRBJ1-2; D gene ambiguous. Germline CDR1 and CDR2: DFQATT and SNEGSKA (reference sequence). Trimming removed 3 bases from V and 4 bases from J, with 18 bases in between. The CDR3 consists of 15 residues. The CDR3 region is CSASDLKKGGYGYTF. CDR3 nucleotide sequence: TGCAGTGCTAGCGACCTTAAGAAGGGCGGCTATGGCTACACCTTC.

Regarding this clonotype: A much larger clone lies a single base off, so this may be a read error. The J gene is TRBJ1-5, the V gene TRBV10-3; D is unresolved. This CDR3 region has 13 residues. Germline V gene sequence: CDR1 ENHRY, CDR2 SYGVKD. CDR3 in amino acids: CAITDSSNQPQNF. The CDR3 nucleotides are TGTGCCATCACGGACTCTAGCAATCAGCCCCAGAATTTT.

The rearrangement uses TRBV10-3 and TRBJ2-7; D uncertain. The CDR3 runs 14 residues. Trimming left V 6 bases short and J 1 base short, with 13 bases between. The germline gives CDR1 ENHRY, CDR2 SYGVKD. CDR3 nucleotide sequence: TGTGCCATCAGCCCGGAAGGCAGATCCTACGAGCAGTACTTC. This gives the protein CAISPEGRSYEQYF.

This clonotype showed up many times. The chain carries TRBV7-2 and TRBJ1-4; 9 positions match TRBD1. The trim removed 6 bases at V and 7 bases at J, leaving 12 bases unmatched. CDR3 length equals 16 residues. CDR1 and CDR2 (germline): SGHTA, FQGNSA. Here the CDR3 reads CASRVQAGTGTEKLFF. CDR3 in DNA: TGTGCCAGCAGAGTACAAGCTGGGACAGGGACTGAAAAACTGTTTTTT.

The sample holds a few counts of this clonotype. The V and J genes are TRBV2 and TRBJ2-5; D possibly corresponds to TRBD2 (6 bases). Germline V gives CDR1 SNHLY, CDR2 FYNNEI. Trimming left V 7 bases short and J 4 bases short, with 10 bases between. CDR3 length: 12 residues. Written as DNA, the CDR3 is TGTGCCAGCAAGGGACTGAGAGAGACCCAGTACTTC. Translation gives CASKGLRETQYF. The whole variable domain, remainder taken from reference TRBV2 and TRBJ2-5, is EPEVTQTPSHQVTQMGQEVILRCVPISNHLYFYWYRQILGQKVEFLVSFYNNEISEKSEIFDDQFSVERPDGSNFTLKIRSTKLEDSAMYFCASKGLRETQYFGPGTRLLVL.

This clonotype was counted a few times. The chain has TRBV5-1 and TRBJ1-1; a possible D gene is TRBD1 (6 bases). The CDR3 sequence is 15 residues long. CDR1 and CDR2 (germline): SGHRS, YFSETQ. Trimming removed 0 bases from V and 1 base from J, with 10 bases in between. The CDR3 sequence: CASSLEGHPNTEAFF. CDR3 bases: TGCGCCAGCAGCTTGGAGGGACACCCGAACACTGAAGCTTTCTTT. The full variable domain, completed using reference TRBV5-1 and TRBJ1-1, is KAGVTQTPRYLIKTRGQQVTLSCSPISGHRSVSWYQQTPGQGLQFLFEYFSETQRNKGNFPGRFSGRQFSNSRSEMNVSTLELGDSALYLCASSLEGHPNTEAFFGQGTRLTVV.

The chain is built from TRBV20-1 and TRBJ2-2; either TRBD1 or TRBD2 may supply D (6 bases each). The CDR3 totals 17 residues. V lost 0 bases to trimming and J lost 5 bases, with 19 bases between them. The germline gives CDR1 DFQATT, CDR2 SNEGSKA (reference sequence). For the CDR3, the DNA is TGCAGTGCTAGAGATTGGAGTGGAGGGGGAGGAACCGGGGAGCTGTTTTTT. It yields the protein CSARDWSGGGGTGELFF.

This clonotype was seen ten or more times. A read error is possible here, since a much larger clone lies one base away. The chain couples TRBV29-1 to TRBJ1-2, with 7 nucleotides matching TRBD1. CDR1 and CDR2 (germline): SQVTM, ANQGSEA. The CDR3 covers 16 residues. The CDR3 is CSVSAGGGSPNYGDTF. CDR3 coding DNA: TGCAGCGTTTCAGCAGGGGGGGGATCCCCTAACTATGGCGACACCTTC.

The rearrangement uses TRBV7-2 and TRBJ2-3; 12 bases fit TRBD2. The CDR3 has 17 amino acids. CDR1 is SGHTA, CDR2 FQGNSA, per germline. Trimming cost V 5 bases and J 6 bases; bases outside gene matches: 12. CDR3 nucleotide sequence: TGTGCCAGCAGCCTACTTCCTAGCGGGGGGGCCGGGGATACGCAGTATTTT. It yields the protein CASSLLPSGGAGDTQYF. The whole variable domain, filled in from reference TRBV7-2 and TRBJ2-3, reads GAGVSQSPSNKVTEKGKDVELRCDPISGHTALYWYRQSLGQGLEFLIYFQGNSAPDKSGLPSDRFSAERTGGSVSTLTIQRTQQEDSAVYLCASSLLPSGGAGDTQYFGPGTRLTVL.

The gene calls are TRBV12-3 or TRBV12-4 and TRBJ1-4, with a weak D call TRBD1 (5 bases). Deletions cut 1 base from V and 8 bases from J, with 11 bases between. The CDR3 has 14 residues. CDR3 residues: CASSLVEGVEKLFF. The CDR3 nucleotides are TGTGCCAGCAGTTTAGTGGAAGGGGTCGAAAAACTGTTTTTT.

The rearrangement uses TRBV12-3 or TRBV12-4 and TRBJ1-1; no clear D. Deletions cut 6 bases from V and 0 bases from J, with 14 bases between. The CDR3 covers 15 residues. The DNA for the CDR3 is TGTGCCAGCAGCTCATTGGATTTTATGAACACTGAAGCTTTCTTT. As protein: CASSSLDFMNTEAFF.

This clonotype has ten or more counts. V usage is TRBV4-2 and J usage is TRBJ1-4, with 7 bases that match TRBD1. Trimming took 1 base from V and 7 from J; bases not matched to a gene: 3. Germline assignment: CDR1 LGHNA and CDR2 YNFKEQ. This CDR3 spans 14 amino acids. CDR3 sequence reads: CASSQATGSEKLFF. The CDR3 nucleotides read TGTGCCAGCAGCCAAGCGACAGGGTCTGAAAAACTGTTTTTT.

In its sample, this clonotype was seen many times. The rearrangement joins TRBV20-1 to TRBJ1-1, with 7 bases fitting TRBD1. The germline gives CDR1 DFQATT, CDR2 SNEGSKA (reference sequence). There are 13 residues in the CDR3. J was trimmed by 0 bases and V by 3 bases; bases with no gene match: 1. The CDR3 sequence: CSARGQMNTEAFF. CDR3 bases: TGCAGTGCTAGGGGACAGATGAACACTGAAGCTTTCTTT.

This clonotype was observed at least ten times. The CDR3 is CSARMGYEQYF. CDR3 nucleotides: TGCAGTGCTAGAATGGGCTACGAGCAGTACTTC. The chain has TRBV20-1 and TRBJ2-7; D is uncertain. The CDR3 covers 11 residues. V lost 2 bases, J lost 3 bases, and 5 bases lay in between. CDR1 is DFQATT and CDR2 is SNEGSKA in the germline V gene (reference sequence).

This clonotype was seen many times. The chain joins TRBV27 to TRBJ2-1; 8 nucleotides agree with TRBD2. The CDR3 is 15 amino acids. Trimming at V came to 6 bases and at J to 0 bases, leaving 4 bases not matched to a gene. The germline CDR1 and CDR2 sequences are MNHEY and SMNVEV (reference sequence). The DNA of the CDR3 is TGTGCCAGCAGGAGCGGGAGTTTCTCCTACAATGAGCAGTTCTTC. It yields the protein CASRSGSFSYNEQFF.